Presented here are 4 T cell receptor beta chains from one specimen sequenced in a study of T cell responses to AZD1222 COVID-19 vaccine. Using immunoSEQ multiplex PCR, the repertoire was profiled, and TCRdb retains in-frame clones only, with some absent. The sample holds roughly 200,000 clones, over 85% seen once. The sample here was peripheral blood, taken 28 days after the second dose of the MenACWY control vaccine. Source of these receptors: an adult who received the MenACWY meningococcal vaccine as a control.

This chain uses TRBV4-3 with TRBJ1-3; tentative D call: TRBD1 (5 bases). This CDR3 comprises 13 residues. The V end was cut by 4 bases, the J end by 4 bases, with 8 bases between. Looked up from germline, CDR1 is LGHNA and CDR2 is YSLEER. CDR3 residues: CASSRGRGNTIYF. CDR3 coding DNA: TGCGCCAGCAGCCGGGGACGGGGAAACACCATATATTTT.

This chain connects TRBV6-2 or TRBV6-3 to TRBJ1-5, with D possibly being TRBD1 (6 bases). Looked up from germline, CDR1 is MNHEY and CDR2 is SVGEGT. The V gene lost 0 bases and the J gene lost 3 bases, with 9 bases spanning the gap. CDR3 length: 15 residues. Here the CDR3 reads CASSYSAGVNQPQHF. In nucleotides, the CDR3 is TGTGCCAGCAGTTACTCGGCAGGGGTCAATCAGCCCCAGCATTTT.

This clone was observed once. This rearrangement joins TRBV7-9 to TRBJ1-2; 9 nucleotides match TRBD1. The germline V gene encodes CDR1 SEHNR and CDR2 FQNEAQ (reference sequence). This CDR3 is built from 15 residues. The ends lost 5 bases at V and 4 bases at J; junction bases unmatched: 8. The CDR3 DNA reads as TGTGCCAGCAGCCCAACAGGGACAGGGAGCTATGGCTACACCTTC. This translates into CASSPTGTGSYGYTF.

V and J are TRBV27 and TRBJ1-1; TRBD1 matches at 7 bases. Germline CDR1 MNHEY, CDR2 SMNVEV (reference sequence). With 5 bases clipped from V and 8 bases from J, the junction kept 2 bases outside the gene matches. The CDR3 loop spans 11 amino acids. The CDR3 reads CASSRDSEAFF. In DNA, the CDR3 is TGTGCCAGCAGTAGGGACAGCGAAGCTTTCTTT.